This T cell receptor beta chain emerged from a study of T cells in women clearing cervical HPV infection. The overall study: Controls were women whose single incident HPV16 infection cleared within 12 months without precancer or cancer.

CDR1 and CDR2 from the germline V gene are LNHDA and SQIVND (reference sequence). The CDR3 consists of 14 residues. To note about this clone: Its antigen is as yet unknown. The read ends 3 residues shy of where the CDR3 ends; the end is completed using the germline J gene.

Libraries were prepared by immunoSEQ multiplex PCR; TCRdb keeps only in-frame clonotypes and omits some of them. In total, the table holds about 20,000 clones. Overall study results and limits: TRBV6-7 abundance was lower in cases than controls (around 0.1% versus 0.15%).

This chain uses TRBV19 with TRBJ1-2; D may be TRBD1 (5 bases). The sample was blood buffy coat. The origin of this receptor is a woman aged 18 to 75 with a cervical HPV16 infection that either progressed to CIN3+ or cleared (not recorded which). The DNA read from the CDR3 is TGTGCCAGTAGTCCCAGGCGACAGTTCCACGGC. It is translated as CASSPRRQFHG. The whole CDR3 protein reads CASSPRRQFHGYTF.